Listed here are 14 T cell receptor beta chains from one sample, sequenced in a study of blood T cell repertoires in COVID-19. Clones were read by immunoSEQ multiplex PCR, and TCRdb kept only the in-frame ones, dropping some. The sample holds 130,000 to 150,000 clones; 80% are singletons and the top ten take 13%. The source material was peripheral blood. The receptors come from a man aged 55 to 70 with active or convalescent COVID-19.

The count of this clone is one. A read error may be the cause here, since a much bigger clone is one base away. The gene calls are TRBV6-2 or TRBV6-3 and TRBJ2-7; TRBD2 aligns across 8 bases. V lost 4 bases, J lost 0 bases, and 17 bases stayed unmatched. Germline CDR1 and CDR2: MNHEY and SVGEGT. CDR3 size: 19 residues. The CDR3, as DNA: TGTGCCAGCAGTTTCTCTTCGAGCGAGCGGGGGATTTCCTCCTACGAGCAGTACTTC. It specifies CASSFSSSERGISSYEQYF.

The rearrangement joins TRBV19 to TRBJ2-1; possible D gene TRBD2, 5 bases. The CDR3 sequence is 15 residues long. Between the trimmed V and J ends, which lost 3 bases and 5 bases, there was a span of 14 bases. Germline lookup yields CDR1 LNHDA and CDR2 SQIVND (reference sequence). The CDR3 loop is CASSIEGRVHNEQFF. The CDR3 nucleotides are TGTGCCAGTAGTATCGAGGGTAGGGTCCACAATGAGCAGTTCTTC.

This clone was counted a few times. The genes are TRBV28 and TRBJ2-1, with a weak D call TRBD2 (6 bases). Germline values: CDR1 MDHEN, CDR2 SYDVKM. With 3 bases removed from V and 5 bases from J, the gap between germline ends came to 14 bases. The CDR3 contains 15 residues. CDR3 protein: CASSFIRERDNEQFF. The CDR3 DNA is TGTGCCAGCAGTTTTATCCGGGAGAGAGACAATGAGCAGTTCTTC. Using reference TRBV28 and TRBJ2-1 for the parts outside the CDR3, the full variable domain is DVKVTQSSRYLVKRTGEKVFLECVQDMDHENMFWYRQDPGLGLRLIYFSYDVKMKEKGDIPEGYSVSREKKERFSLILESASTNQTSMYLCASSFIRERDNEQFFGPGTRLTVL.

The V gene is TRBV15, the J gene TRBJ2-7; 7 bases align to TRBD2. The length of the CDR3 is 13 residues. CDR1 and CDR2 from the germline V gene are LNHNV and YYDKDF (reference sequence). Trimming at V came to 4 bases and at J to 3 bases, leaving 3 bases not matched to a gene. The CDR3 region has the DNA TGTGCCACCAGCATCTCTAGCGGCTACGAGCAGTACTTC. Translating gives CATSISSGYEQYF.

This clone showed up just once. As DNA, the CDR3 is TGTGCCAGCAGCCAAGGTATTAACAATCAGCCCCAGCATTTT. It encodes CASSQGINNQPQHF. J is TRBJ1-5 and V is TRBV3-1 (or the pseudogene TRBV3-2); D ambiguous. CDR3 size: 14 residues. In germline, CDR1 is LGHDT, CDR2 YNNKEL (reference sequence). V was trimmed by 1 base and J by 3 bases, leaving 7 bases between them.

The chain uses TRBV9 and TRBJ2-7, with D possibly matching TRBD1 (5 bases). Per germline, CDR1 SGDLS and CDR2 YYNGEE. This CDR3 has 13 amino acids. V was shortened by 3 bases and J by 6 bases, with 13 bases between the two germline ends. The CDR3 here is CASSGGPSGEQYF. The CDR3 DNA follows: TGTGCCAGCAGCGGGGGCCCGTCCGGCGAGCAGTACTTC. The variable domain in full, completed from reference TRBV9 and TRBJ2-7, reads DSGVTQTPKHLITATGQRVTLRCSPRSGDLSVYWYQQSLDQGLQFLIQYYNGEERAKGNILERFSAQQFPDLHSELNLSSLELGDSALYFCASSGGPSGEQYFGPGTRLTVT.

The rearrangement joins TRBV24-1 to TRBJ2-5; possibly TRBD2 for D (6 bases). Germline lookup yields CDR1 KGHDR and CDR2 SFDVKD. The length of the CDR3 is 15 residues. The ends were cut back, 4 bases at V and 5 bases at J, with 16 bases in the middle. CDR3 nucleotides: TGTGCCACCAGTGAGGGCGGGACCGCAGCGGAGACCCAGTACTTC. Translated, it gives CATSEGGTAAETQYF.

The genes are TRBV6-6 and TRBJ2-1; TRBD2 might be the D (5 bases). CDR1 MNHNY and CDR2 SVGAGI come from the germline V gene (reference sequence). Deletions cut 2 bases from V and 8 bases from J, with 10 bases between. The CDR3 spans 13 residues. The CDR3 sequence is CASSYNREDEQFF. The DNA of the CDR3 is TGTGCCAGCAGTTACAACCGGGAAGATGAGCAGTTCTTC.

The chain joins TRBV28 to TRBJ2-7; the match to TRBD1 covers 10 bases. In germline, CDR1 is MDHEN, CDR2 SYDVKM. V lost 6 bases to trimming and J lost 5 bases; unmatched junction nucleotides: 7. The CDR3 covers 14 residues. The DNA of the CDR3 is TGTGCCAGCAGCTTAATTGACAGGGGGCACGAGCAGTACTTC. This gives the protein CASSLIDRGHEQYF.

This chain uses TRBV19 with TRBJ1-1; a weak D match, TRBD1 (6 bases). Trimming left V 5 bases short and J 4 bases short, with 11 bases between. Germline CDR1 and CDR2: LNHDA and SQIVND (reference sequence). This CDR3 is built from 13 residues. As DNA, the CDR3 is TGTGCCAGTAGTCCGGACAGACCCACTGAAGCTTTCTTT. Translating it yields CASSPDRPTEAFF.

The CDR3 reads CASRSGHPNSYNEQFF. In DNA form, the CDR3 reads TGTGCCAGCAGATCGGGACACCCAAACTCCTACAATGAGCAGTTCTTC. This chain uses TRBV28 with TRBJ2-1, with a weak D call TRBD1 (6 bases). Germline V gene lookup returns CDR1 MDHEN and CDR2 SYDVKM. The CDR3 has 16 residues. Trimming shortened V by 6 bases and J by 0 bases, and 15 bases separated the two germline ends.

The chain recombines TRBV2 with TRBJ2-1; the D is unclear. The germline V gene has CDR1 SNHLY and CDR2 FYNNEI. Trimming took off 5 bases at V and 7 bases at J, with 15 bases between the two ends. The CDR3 extends over 14 amino acids. CDR3 DNA: TGTGCCAGCAGTCTTGATCGAAGCCTTAATGAGCAGTTCTTC. This encodes CASSLDRSLNEQFF.

V and J are TRBV7-2 and TRBJ2-7; TRBD2 aligns across 7 bases. CDR1 and CDR2 (germline): SGHTA, FQGNSA. Germline trimming cut 4 bases from V and 7 bases from J; bases unmatched to any gene: 13. The CDR3 is made up of 15 amino acids. The CDR3 sequence: CASSSRSGGTGEQYF. CDR3 in DNA: TGTGCCAGCAGCTCCCGTTCGGGAGGAACGGGGGAGCAGTACTTC. Combining the CDR3 with reference TRBV7-2 and TRBJ2-7 gives the whole variable domain GAGVSQSPSNKVTEKGKDVELRCDPISGHTALYWYRQSLGQGLEFLIYFQGNSAPDKSGLPSDRFSAERTGGSVSTLTIQRTQQEDSAVYLCASSSRSGGTGEQYFGPGTRLTVT.

The J gene is TRBJ1-3, the V gene TRBV4-2; no reliable D call. V dropped 0 bases and J dropped 4 bases, with 10 bases sitting between them. The CDR3 runs 15 residues. The germline V gene encodes CDR1 LGHNA and CDR2 YNFKEQ. The DNA for the CDR3 is TGTGCCAGCAGCCAAGATTCAGGTCCGGGAAACACCATATATTTT. Translating gives CASSQDSGPGNTIYF.